This T cell receptor beta chain was identified during a study of T cells in Graves' hyperthyroidism and ophthalmopathy. Findings and limits, study-wide: A model built on 13 V-J features separated ophthalmopathy from stable hyperthyroidism.

The germline V gene has CDR1 GTSNPN and CDR2 SVGIG (reference sequence). The CDR3 is made up of 14 amino acids. V lost 4 bases, J lost 4 bases, and 7 bases stayed unmatched. A note on this clonotype: The antigen is undetermined.

Amplification targeted TCR beta CDR3 regions from RNA transcripts. First-round RT-PCR targeting the TCR CDR3 was performed with the HTBI primer set. TCRdb re-called the multiplex PCR reads through MiXCR, storing one row per CDR3 protein. The data show 500,000 to 650,000 distinct CDR3 sequences, 15% to 20% seen once. Exclusion followed for patients with uncontrolled infection, other autoimmune disease, pregnancy or lactation. The J gene is TRBJ1-2, the V gene TRBV30; TRBD1 aligns across 9 bases. The sequence derives from a woman aged 18-29 years with Graves' ophthalmopathy. Sequenced material: blood. The CDR3 DNA sequence: TGTGCCTGGAACCCTACAGGGGGCGCCTATGGCTACACCTTC. Translated: CAWNPTGGAYGYTF.